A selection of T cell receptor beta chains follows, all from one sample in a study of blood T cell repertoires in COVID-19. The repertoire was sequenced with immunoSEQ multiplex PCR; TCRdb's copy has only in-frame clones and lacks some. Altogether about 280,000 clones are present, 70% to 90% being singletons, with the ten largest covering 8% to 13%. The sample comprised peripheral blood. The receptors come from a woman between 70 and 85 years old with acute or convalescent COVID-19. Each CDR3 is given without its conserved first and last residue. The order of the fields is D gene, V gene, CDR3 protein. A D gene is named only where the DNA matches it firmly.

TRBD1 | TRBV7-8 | ASSLAQGQKAF
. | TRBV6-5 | ASSPGGGRSYEQY
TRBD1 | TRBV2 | ASSRGQGPSPLH
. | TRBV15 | ATSRWRGGNQPQH
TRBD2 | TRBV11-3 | ASSPGLVQDNEQF
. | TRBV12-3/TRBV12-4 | ASSGRHLYEQY
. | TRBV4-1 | ASSRLMGAKNIQY
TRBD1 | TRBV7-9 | ASSPDRGLSGNEQF
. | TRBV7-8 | ASSSQGSGLDEQY
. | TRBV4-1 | ASSHVPGESYNEQF
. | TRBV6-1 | ASSEFLFTGSSYEQY
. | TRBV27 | ASSPGQYLNTEAF
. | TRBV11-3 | ASSLGWRGDTGELF
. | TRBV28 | ASSFFDRDSNGYT
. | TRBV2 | ASRSYTEAF
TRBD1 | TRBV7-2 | ASSSLGQGYTEAF
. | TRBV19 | ASSIRRFWDEQF
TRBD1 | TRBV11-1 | ASSSVHRGSYEQY
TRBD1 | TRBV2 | ASSPGQGRKDEQY
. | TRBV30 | AWSVHSRGYSYEQY
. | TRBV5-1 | ASSPAGTKPYEQY
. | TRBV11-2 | ASSLDRGDGYT
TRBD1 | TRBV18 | ASSRGQSYEQY
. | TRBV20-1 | SAAGEGIAF
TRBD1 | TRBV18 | ASSDRGGGAGANVLT
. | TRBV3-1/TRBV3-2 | ASSQGGGYT